This TCR beta chain was captured by sequencing in a study of T cell changes during pregnancy in multiple sclerosis. V gave up 5 bases and J gave up 10 bases; unmatched junction bases: 14. Germline CDR1 and CDR2: MNHEY and SMNVEV (reference sequence). This CDR3 contains 16 residues. Profiled with immunoSEQ multiplex PCR; TCRdb holds only in-frame clones, not every one. This repertoire shows under 95,000 clones, 94% found once; its top ten account for 0.99%. This chain uses TRBV27 with TRBJ2-1; 10 bases fit TRBD1. The source was peripheral blood, collected in the second trimester of pregnancy. The TCR originated in a female donor in good health, enrolled as a control in a pregnancy study. CDR3 nucleotide sequence: TGTGCCAGCAGTCTGAAAACCGGGACAGGGGTACTGGAGCAGTTCTTC. It is translated as CASSLKTGTGVLEQFF.